This TCR beta chain was recovered during a study of cytotoxic CD8 clonotypes in ibrutinib-treated CLL. The CDR3 covers 15 residues. V lost 3 bases, J lost 2 bases, and 14 bases lay in between. Germline CDR1 is SGDLS and CDR2 is YYNGEE. This table comes from immunoSEQ multiplex PCR, and its TCRdb copy is limited to in-frame clones, with some not included. The sample comprises 250,000 or so clones, 70% of which are singletons, and 15% rests with the top ten. This TCR came from a human donor with chronic lymphocytic leukemia. The rearrangement links TRBV9 to TRBJ1-2, with unresolved D. Specimen: PBMCs, collected after 24 months of ibrutinib treatment. Here the CDR3 DNA reads TGTGCCAGCAGCGATGGGAGCACCCAAAACTATGGCTACACCTTC. Translation: CASSDGSTQNYGYTF.